Following are 22 T cell receptor beta chains from one sample sequenced in a study of cytomegalovirus exposure and HLA in healthy donors (dated by TCRdb to 2017 to 2019). Libraries were built with the immunoSEQ multiplex PCR assay. For the multiplex PCR, a mixture combining 60 forward primers for TCR Vbeta segments and 13 reverse primers for TCR Jbeta segments was used. TCRdb retrieved this table from immuneACCESS and kept in-frame rearrangements only. Not all clones are present; in checked studies, unresolved V genes account for under half, and no reason is known for the remainder. This sample lists about 98,000 clones; about four fifths were detected once. The ten top clones hold 3.7% of the sample. Sequencing was done on a sample of PBMCs. The receptor source for this set is a female donor in good health and CMV-seropositive.

This chain connects TRBV2 to TRBJ2-1, with 10 bases aligning to TRBD2. V dropped 6 bases and J dropped 1; count of bases not matched to a gene: 3. Germline CDR1 SNHLY, CDR2 FYNNEI. CDR3 length: 15 amino acids. CDR3 sequence reads: CASSSGLASYNEQFF. Here the CDR3 DNA reads TGTGCCAGCAGCTCGGGACTAGCGTCCTACAATGAGCAGTTCTTC.

Concerning this clone itself: Different DNA sequences within this sample yield the same CDR3. CDR3 in DNA: TGTGCCAGCAGTTACGGACAGAACTCTAACTATGGCTACACCTTC. This gives the protein CASSYGQNSNYGYTF. The chain employs TRBV6-5 and TRBJ1-2; D is possibly TRBD1 (6 bases). The germline CDR1 and CDR2 sequences are MNHEY and SVGAGI. The CDR3 has 15 amino acids. Trimming stripped 2 bases from V and 0 bases from J, with 10 bases between.

The chain combines TRBV30 with TRBJ2-3, with 8 bases fitting TRBD2. Losses at the gene ends were 0 bases for V and 0 bases for J; bases not matched to a gene: 2. The CDR3 loop spans 15 amino acids. CDR1 GTSNPN and CDR2 SVGIG come from the germline V gene (reference sequence). CDR3 nucleotide sequence: TGTGCCTGGAGTGTACTAGCGGTTAGCACAGATACGCAGTATTTT. Its translation is CAWSVLAVSTDTQYF.

The chain combines TRBV27 with TRBJ2-1; tentative D call: TRBD2 (5 bases). The CDR3 sequence is 10 residues long. Trimming stripped 7 bases from V and 15 bases from J, with 13 bases between. CDR1 and CDR2 from the germline V gene are MNHEY and SMNVEV (reference sequence). In DNA form, the CDR3 reads TGTGCCAGCATTCCTCCAGAGGGGTTCTTC. This sequence encodes CASIPPEGFF.

The chain employs TRBV4-1 and TRBJ2-1, with a tentative D call TRBD2 (6 bases). The germline CDR1 and CDR2 sequences are MGHRA and YSYEKL. Trimming shortened V by 2 bases and J by 6 bases, and 14 bases separated the two germline ends. The CDR3 consists of 15 residues. CDR3 DNA: TGCGCCAGCAGCCAACCAGGGAGGTTAAGCAATGAGCAGTTCTTC. Protein sequence: CASSQPGRLSNEQFF.

This sequence joins TRBV11-3 and TRBJ2-3; 7 bases fit TRBD2. Germline V gene sequence: CDR1 SGHNT, CDR2 YENEEA. The CDR3 consists of 15 residues. Losses at the gene ends were 0 bases for V and 2 bases for J; bases not matched to a gene: 2. The CDR3 loop is CASSLEGGITDTQYF. For the CDR3, the DNA is TGTGCCAGCAGCTTAGAGGGAGGGATCACAGATACGCAGTATTTT.

Remarks on this clone: The junction does not match germline at one end; this may be a read error. The same CDR3 is also encoded by other DNA sequences in this sample. The chain has TRBV4-2 and TRBJ2-2, with 12 bases lining up with TRBD2. The V gene's germline CDR1 is LGHNA and CDR2 YNFKEQ. CDR3 size: 17 residues. The CDR3 sequence is CASSKRLAGDDTGELFF. The CDR3 DNA follows: TGTGCCAGCAGCAAACGACTAGCGGGGGATGACACTGGGGAGCTGTTTTTT.

This clone showed up just a few times. The gene calls are TRBV2 and TRBJ2-7; 11 nucleotides align to TRBD2. V lost 6 bases and J lost 2; bases outside the gene matches: 3. This CDR3 is 14 amino acids long. Germline-derived CDR1 and CDR2 are SNHLY and FYNNEI. The CDR3 here is CASRLAGGPYEQYF. As DNA, the CDR3 is TGTGCCAGCAGGCTAGCGGGGGGACCCTACGAGCAGTACTTC.

Comments on this clone: Sequence at one end of the junction differs from germline and may be a read error. The chain uses TRBV7-9 and TRBJ1-3; weak D call: TRBD1 (6 bases). This CDR3 spans 16 amino acids. CDR1 is SEHNR and CDR2 is FQNEAQ in the germline V gene (reference sequence). CDR3 region: CTSSLGQLGSGNTIYF. CDR3 in DNA: TGTACCAGCAGCCTCGGACAGCTCGGCTCTGGAAACACCATATATTTT.

This chain joins TRBV5-1 and TRBJ2-7, with a possible D match to TRBD1 (5 bases). CDR3 length equals 13 residues. Germline V gene data show CDR1 as SGHRS and CDR2 as YFSETQ. V was shortened by 0 bases and J by 3 bases, with 7 bases between the two germline ends. CDR3 region: CASSLDRYYEQYF. The CDR3 DNA sequence: TGCGCCAGCAGCTTGGACAGGTACTACGAGCAGTACTTC.

The CDR3 bases are TGTGCCGGGCAGGCTGGCGGGGAGCTGTTTTTT. Its translation is CAGQAGGELFF. The chain couples TRBV28 to TRBJ2-2; D unclear. V lost 11 bases and J lost 7, with 11 bases in between. Germline V gene data show CDR1 as MDHEN and CDR2 as SYDVKM. The CDR3 is 11 residues long.

The chain couples TRBV6-5 to TRBJ1-1, with no clear D. Germline CDR1 MNHEY, CDR2 SVGAGI. Deletions cut 0 bases from V and 1 base from J, with 6 bases between. The CDR3 extends over 14 amino acids. CDR3 in amino acids: CASSYSSQNTEAFF. CDR3 in DNA: TGTGCCAGCAGTTACTCTAGTCAGAACACTGAAGCTTTCTTT.

In its sample, this clone was seen a few times. The DNA for the CDR3 is TGTGCCAGCAGCTTAGTAGCGGACAGGGGGCGAGAGACCCAGTACTTC. Translating gives CASSLVADRGRETQYF. This chain links TRBV7-2 with TRBJ2-5; 11 bases map to TRBD1. This CDR3 region has 16 residues. Per the germline V gene, CDR1 is SGHTA and CDR2 is FQGNSA. J was trimmed by 4 bases and V by 1 base; bases with no gene match: 5.

The chain couples TRBV4-1 to TRBJ1-1; D gene uncertain. The CDR3 totals 15 residues. Germline CDR1 reads MGHRA; CDR2 reads YSYEKL. V lost 0 bases and J 1 base, leaving 9 bases between the germline ends. In DNA, the CDR3 is TGCGCCAGCAGCCAAGAATTTTCCCGGAACACTGAAGCTTTCTTT. Protein product: CASSQEFSRNTEAFF.

The rearrangement uses TRBV5-1 and TRBJ2-2, with 8 bases that match TRBD2. Germline CDR1 reads SGHRS; CDR2 reads YFSETQ. The V gene end was trimmed by 4 bases and the J gene end by 4 bases; junction bases not matched to a gene: 9. This CDR3 spans 16 amino acids. The CDR3 is CASSPIAGPFTGELFF. CDR3 in DNA: TGCGCCAGCAGCCCCATAGCGGGACCCTTCACCGGGGAGCTGTTTTTT.

V gene TRBV7-2 combines with J gene TRBJ2-3, with 7 bases fitting TRBD1. The CDR3 has 13 amino acids. Germline V lookup: CDR1 SGHTA, CDR2 FQGNSA. J gave up 5 bases and V 7 bases, and 6 bases lay outside the gene matches. For the CDR3, the DNA is TGTGCCAGCATCAGACAGGGCCAAGATACGCAGTATTTT. This sequence encodes CASIRQGQDTQYF.

The V call is TRBV15, the J call TRBJ1-2, with D uncertain. The CDR3 length is 13 residues. Trimming shortened V by 1 base and J by 5 bases, and 8 bases separated the two germline ends. Germline CDR1 LNHNV, CDR2 YYDKDF (reference sequence). CDR3 nucleotide sequence: TGTGCCACCAGCAGAGGCGGAGGTTATGGCTACACCTTC. Protein sequence: CATSRGGGYGYTF.

This clone was detected once. CDR3 in DNA: TGTGCCAGCAGTACCTTCGGGAGCTCTGGAAACACCATATATTTT. Residues: CASSTFGSSGNTIYF. The chain combines TRBV6-5 with TRBJ1-3; no clear D gene. V was pared by 5 bases and J by 0 bases, with 11 bases between. The CDR3 is 15 residues long. Germline V gene sequence: CDR1 MNHEY, CDR2 SVGAGI.

This chain joins TRBV25-1 and TRBJ1-4; D possibly corresponds to TRBD1 (5 bases). V was cut by 8 bases and J by 5 bases, with 12 bases left in between. The CDR3 is 13 residues long. Germline-derived CDR1 and CDR2 are MGHDK and SYGVNS. The CDR3 region has the DNA TGTGCCAGCCGGGGGGTTTACAATGAAAAACTGTTTTTT. Translation: CASRGVYNEKLFF.

The J gene is TRBJ1-1, the V gene TRBV7-9, with D tentatively TRBD1 (6 bases). Germline-derived CDR1 and CDR2 are SEHNR and FQNEAQ (reference sequence). The CDR3 extends over 15 amino acids. Trimming left V 6 bases short and J 5 bases short, with 19 bases between. For the CDR3, the DNA is TGTGCCAGCAGATCAGCACAGGGTGGGGAGACTGAAGCTTTCTTT. Translated, it gives CASRSAQGGETEAFF.

This chain joins TRBV9 and TRBJ2-1; 13 positions match TRBD2. The CDR3 is 16 residues long. The V segment lost 3 bases and the J segment 9 bases; nucleotides outside the gene matches: 9. Germline V lookup: CDR1 SGDLS, CDR2 YYNGEE. As DNA, the CDR3 is TGTGCCAGCAGCGATCTCCGGACTAGCGGGAGTGGTGAGCAGTTCTTC. Amino acid sequence: CASSDLRTSGSGEQFF.

This chain connects TRBV4-1 to TRBJ2-1; 11 bases are shared with TRBD1. Trimming at V came to 1 base and at J to 10 bases, leaving 9 bases not matched to a gene. CDR3 size: 16 residues. CDR1 and CDR2 from the germline V gene are MGHRA and YSYEKL. The CDR3 here is CASSQAVGTGGREQFF. DNA for the CDR3: TGCGCCAGCAGCCAAGCGGTCGGGACAGGGGGGCGGGAGCAGTTCTTC.